This T cell receptor (beta chain) was captured in a study of blood T cells in healthy people across ages. Study findings and constraints: Observed TCR beta diversity per million T cells went down as age went up. This fall followed a roughly linear course with age.

The CDR3 is 15 amino acids. The V gene lost 8 bases and the J gene lost 11 bases, with 27 bases spanning the gap. CDR1 and CDR2 (germline): MDHEN, SYDVKM. This clonotype was observed a single time. Its specificity is unknown. Every sample yielded at least 6 million isolated PBMCs. Total RNA amounts of at least 5 micrograms were extracted per sample. Then a second PCR, running roughly 7 to 11 cycles, was carried out with a sample-barcoded 5' primer and a J-beta primer mix. The yield of each sample was at least 2.5 million CDR3-containing paired-end reads. TCRdb independently ran MiXCR on the 5' RACE reads; one entry per CDR3 protein. This sample has about a million distinct CDR3 sequences, with 35% to 40% found just once.

This chain joins TRBV28 and TRBJ2-5, with D perhaps assigned TRBD1 or TRBD2 (5 bases each). This TCR was sampled from a man younger than 30 in good health. The sequenced sample was blood. The CDR3 DNA reads as TGTGCCAGCGATATAAGACGGGACCGAATCAATGAGCAGTACTTC. Translated: CASDIRRDRINEQYF.